The 11 T cell receptor beta chains presented below share a single source sample, sequenced in a study of blood T cells in healthy people across ages. The second PCR ran about 6 to 11 cycles with a sample-barcoded 5' primer and J-beta primers. Each CDR3 protein gets one entry after TCRdb re-called the 5' RACE reads with MiXCR. The table has some 1 million distinct CDR3 sequences, 40% to 45% seen once. The sample consisted of blood. The source is a woman aged 55-75 years in good health.

This clonotype was seen a handful of times. V and J are TRBV4-2 and TRBJ2-7; 8 bases map to TRBD1. Unmatched junction bases numbered 6, after V lost 0 bases and J lost 5 bases. There are 15 residues in the CDR3. Germline V gene lookup returns CDR1 LGHNA and CDR2 YNFKEQ. Written as DNA, the CDR3 is TGTGCCAGCAGCCAAGATGGGACAGGTGGCGACGAGCAGTACTTC. Translating it yields CASSQDGTGGDEQYF.

This clonotype was seen a few times. The rearrangement uses TRBV29-1 and TRBJ2-1; the match to TRBD2 covers 7 bases. The CDR3 is 15 amino acids. J gave up 2 bases and V 4 bases, and 8 bases lay outside the gene matches. CDR1 is SQVTM, CDR2 ANQGSEA, per germline. The chain's CDR3 is CSVGGGLAAYNEQFF. The CDR3 DNA is TGCAGCGTTGGGGGAGGGCTAGCGGCCTACAATGAGCAGTTCTTC.

J is TRBJ2-6 and V is TRBV27; D remains unclear. This CDR3 contains 16 residues. Germline CDR1 MNHEY, CDR2 SMNVEV (reference sequence). Trimming pared 3 bases from V and 0 bases from J, leaving 9 bases between. CDR3 sequence (DNA): TGTGCCAGCAGTTTTCGACTTCTCTCTGGGGCCAACGTCCTGACTTTC. It translates to CASSFRLLSGANVLTF.

This clonotype was seen only once. DNA of the CDR3: TGCAGTGCCCTAGATGTGGTAAGCTCCTACAATGAGCAGTTCTTC. It yields the protein CSALDVVSSYNEQFF. The genes are TRBV20-1 and TRBJ2-1; D unresolved. Looked up from germline, CDR1 is DFQATT and CDR2 is SNEGSKA (reference sequence). The V end was cut by 6 bases, the J end by 0 bases, with 15 bases between. The CDR3 totals 15 residues.

The chain combines TRBV29-1 with TRBJ2-7; a weak D match, TRBD1 (5 bases). This CDR3 has 14 residues. Trimming left V 3 bases short and J 2 bases short, with 14 bases between. Looked up from germline, CDR1 is SQVTM and CDR2 is ANQGSEA. In DNA, the CDR3 is TGCAGCGTTGACTTGCGCGACAGCCCCTACGAGCAGTACTTC. Translation: CSVDLRDSPYEQYF.

The chain combines TRBV20-1 with TRBJ2-3; a possible D gene is TRBD1 (5 bases). With 0 bases removed from V and 2 bases from J, the gap between germline ends came to 15 bases. CDR1 and CDR2 (germline): DFQATT, SNEGSKA (reference sequence). CDR3 length: 16 residues. CDR3 sequence reads: CSARDPTVMPTDTQYF. The CDR3 DNA follows: TGCAGTGCTAGAGATCCGACAGTCATGCCCACAGATACGCAGTATTTT.

This clonotype was seen a few times. This chain links TRBV5-1 with TRBJ2-5; perhaps D is TRBD1 or TRBD2 (5 bases each). CDR3 length: 16 residues. Trimming cost V 0 bases and J 1 base, with 13 bases left between them. Germline CDR1 reads SGHRS; CDR2 reads YFSETQ. CDR3 DNA sequence: TGCGCCAGCAGCTTGGCCACGGGACGTATCCAAGAGACCCAGTACTTC. Its translation: CASSLATGRIQETQYF.

This clonotype has a handful of counts. V gene TRBV12-3 or TRBV12-4 combines with J gene TRBJ2-7, with TRBD2 matching 8 bases. V trimming: 4 bases; J trimming: 4 bases; junction bases outside the gene matches: 12. The CDR3 is 16 amino acids. DNA for the CDR3: TGTGCCAGCAGTTCTTCATCGGGACTAGTGATATACGAGCAGTACTTC. Encoded protein: CASSSSSGLVIYEQYF.

The V call is TRBV20-1, the J call TRBJ2-7; D is possibly TRBD1 (5 bases). From germline, CDR1 is DFQATT and CDR2 SNEGSKA (reference sequence). Trimming removed 3 bases at V and 6 bases at J, with 12 bases between. This CDR3 region has 12 residues. CDR3 protein: CSASVREVEQYF. In nucleotides, the CDR3 is TGCAGTGCTAGCGTCAGGGAAGTCGAGCAGTACTTC.

The chain links TRBV24-1 to TRBJ2-5; TRBD2 might be the D (5 bases). V dropped 5 bases and J dropped 0 bases, with 12 bases sitting between them. Per the germline V gene, CDR1 is KGHDR and CDR2 is SFDVKD. The CDR3 runs 15 residues. CDR3 bases: TGTGCCACCAGTGCGCTACTAGGGTACCAAGAGACCCAGTACTTC. Protein sequence: CATSALLGYQETQYF.

This clonotype has just a few counts. The chain carries TRBV9 and TRBJ2-3; 7 bases are a match to TRBD2. This CDR3 contains 16 residues. Germline V lookup: CDR1 SGDLS, CDR2 YYNGEE. J lost 4 bases, V lost 4 bases, and 12 bases had no gene match. CDR3 region: CASSPTGRERADTQYF. The CDR3 nucleotides read TGTGCCAGCAGCCCGACGGGGCGGGAGCGGGCAGATACGCAGTATTTT.